Presented here are 29 T cell receptor beta chains from one specimen sequenced in a study of cytomegalovirus exposure and HLA in healthy donors. PCR used 60 Vbeta primers and 13 Jbeta primers. Measured with immunoSEQ multiplex PCR; TCRdb has only the in-frame clones, and not every one. Of 100,000 to 150,000 clones listed, roughly four fifths are singletons. What was sequenced was PBMCs. The receptors were sampled from a woman between 45 and 65 years old in good health and CMV-seropositive.

The table lists this clone with a few counts. The DNA for the CDR3 is TGTGCCAGCAGCGATACCGGGACTACCTCTGGCGACGAGCAGTACTTC. This encodes CASSDTGTTSGDEQYF. The chain joins TRBV11-1 to TRBJ2-7; 7 nucleotides agree with TRBD2. CDR3 size: 16 residues. Per germline, CDR1 SGHAT and CDR2 FQDESV (reference sequence). V shed 5 bases, J shed 5 bases, and the junction held 15 bases outside the gene matches.

The chain couples TRBV4-1 to TRBJ1-2; 7 bases are shared with TRBD1. The V segment lost 0 bases and the J segment 2 bases; nucleotides outside the gene matches: 6. CDR3 length: 16 residues. Germline CDR1 reads MGHRA; CDR2 reads YSYEKL. The CDR3 region is CASSQEPGGYNYGYTF. The DNA of the CDR3 is TGCGCCAGCAGCCAAGAACCAGGGGGTTACAACTATGGCTACACCTTC.

The chain combines TRBV5-1 with TRBJ1-4; D possibly corresponds to TRBD1 (6 bases). The CDR3 is 15 residues long. Trimming left V 4 bases short and J 4 bases short, with 14 bases between. Germline V lookup: CDR1 SGHRS, CDR2 YFSETQ. CDR3 loop: CASSDPTGNNEKLFF. The CDR3 nucleotides read TGCGCCAGCAGCGACCCCACAGGGAATAATGAAAAACTGTTTTTT.

This chain connects TRBV30 to TRBJ1-1, with D uncertain. Looked up from germline, CDR1 is GTSNPN and CDR2 is SVGIG (reference sequence). V was shortened by 3 bases and J by 4 bases, with 12 bases between the two germline ends. This CDR3 spans 13 amino acids. In nucleotides, the CDR3 is TGTGCCTGGAGCGACGCGGTTGCCACTGAAGCTTTCTTT. This translates into CAWSDAVATEAFF.

The chain uses TRBV7-9 and TRBJ2-7; 10 nucleotides line up with TRBD2. Germline lookup yields CDR1 SEHNR and CDR2 FQNEAQ (reference sequence). The CDR3 covers 16 residues. With 5 bases clipped from V and 6 bases from J, the junction kept 13 bases outside the gene matches. The CDR3 protein is CASSASGGSTEGEQYF. DNA for the CDR3: TGTGCCAGCAGCGCTAGCGGGGGAAGTACGGAGGGCGAGCAGTACTTC.

The table lists this clone with a few counts. The chain couples TRBV25-1 to TRBJ1-2; TRBD1 agrees at 8 bases. Trimming took 8 bases from V and 3 from J; bases not matched to a gene: 8. The CDR3 sequence is 14 residues long. From germline, CDR1 is MGHDK and CDR2 SYGVNS. The CDR3 loop is CASSTGGRDYGYTF. The CDR3, as DNA: TGTGCCAGCTCAACAGGGGGGAGAGACTATGGCTACACCTTC.

The V call is TRBV7-2, the J call TRBJ2-2, with D tentatively TRBD1 (7 bases). Per the germline V gene, CDR1 is SGHTA and CDR2 is FQGNSA. CDR3 length: 14 amino acids. Trimming took off 5 bases at V and 6 bases at J, with 13 bases between the two ends. The CDR3 nucleotides are TGTGCCAGCAGCACCCTCAGGGGGGCCGGGGAGCTGTTTTTT. It codes for CASSTLRGAGELFF.

The rearrangement links TRBV6-5 to TRBJ2-4; D is uncertain. Germline V gene lookup returns CDR1 MNHEY and CDR2 SVGAGI. V gave up 5 bases and J gave up 1 base, with 9 bases separating them. CDR3 length equals 14 residues. In DNA form, the CDR3 reads TGTGCCAGCAGTACCACCGGGGCCAAAAACATTCAGTACTTC. This sequence encodes CASSTTGAKNIQYF.

V usage is TRBV5-1 and J usage is TRBJ2-7; D perhaps matches TRBD1 (6 bases). Germline CDR1 and CDR2: SGHRS and YFSETQ. V lost 5 bases and J lost 4, with 19 bases in between. The CDR3 consists of 15 residues. CDR3 DNA: TGCGCCAGCAGTCAGTTTGGACAGAGGGGATACGAGCAGTACTTC. Its translation is CASSQFGQRGYEQYF. The full variable domain, rest sourced from reference TRBV5-1 and TRBJ2-7, is KAGVTQTPRYLIKTRGQQVTLSCSPISGHRSVSWYQQTPGQGLQFLFEYFSETQRNKGNFPGRFSGRQFSNSRSEMNVSTLELGDSALYLCASSQFGQRGYEQYFGPGTRLTVT.

The rearrangement uses TRBV9 and TRBJ1-1; D ambiguous. This CDR3 is 13 amino acids long. Germline V gene data show CDR1 as SGDLS and CDR2 as YYNGEE. The V end lost 4 bases, the J end lost 1 base, and 8 bases lay between the germline ends. CDR3 protein: CASSSMANTEAFF. For the CDR3, the DNA is TGTGCCAGCAGCTCCATGGCGAACACTGAAGCTTTCTTT.

This clone was counted between two and nine times. The rearrangement joins TRBV6-1 to TRBJ1-6; TRBD1 aligns across 9 bases. Germline CDR1 is MNHNS and CDR2 is SASEGT. This CDR3 is built from 14 residues. V gave up 5 bases and J gave up 9 bases; unmatched junction bases: 5. CDR3 nucleotides: TGTGCCAGCAGTCTAGACAGGGGGACTTCACCCCTCCACTTT. It codes for CASSLDRGTSPLHF.

This clone came up once. The V gene is TRBV5-1, the J gene TRBJ2-2; 7 bases line up with TRBD2. Trimming removed 1 base from V and 4 bases from J; junction bases left unmatched: 7. This CDR3 contains 16 residues. CDR1 and CDR2 from the germline V gene are SGHRS and YFSETQ. DNA for the CDR3: TGCGCCAGCAGCTTGCCCCTAGCGGCGCTCACCGGGGAGCTGTTTTTT. This codes for CASSLPLAALTGELFF.

The rearrangement uses TRBV19 and TRBJ1-1; 9 bases map to TRBD1. The CDR3 is 14 amino acids. The ends lost 5 bases at V and 5 bases at J; junction bases unmatched: 6. CDR1 and CDR2 (germline): LNHDA, SQIVND (reference sequence). Here the CDR3 reads CASSSQGASTEAFF. The CDR3 bases are TGTGCCAGTAGTTCACAGGGGGCAAGTACTGAAGCTTTCTTT.

This clone was seen more than once but under ten times. The chain recombines TRBV30 with TRBJ1-4, with D perhaps TRBD1 (5 bases). V lost 2 bases to trimming and J lost 6 bases, with 10 bases between them. Germline V gene sequence: CDR1 GTSNPN, CDR2 SVGIG (reference sequence). The CDR3 totals 13 residues. CDR3 sequence: CAWSWGTDEKLFF. In DNA form, the CDR3 reads TGTGCCTGGAGTTGGGGGACTGATGAAAAACTGTTTTTT. Using reference TRBV30 and TRBJ1-4 for the parts outside the CDR3, the full variable domain is SQTIHQWPATLVQPVGSPLSLECTVEGTSNPNLYWYRQAAGRGLQLLFYSVGIGQISSEVPQNLSASRPQDRQFILSSKKLLLSDSGFYLCAWSWGTDEKLFFGSGTQLSVL.

The chain employs TRBV5-1 and TRBJ1-1, with no clear D. The V gene's germline CDR1 is SGHRS and CDR2 YFSETQ. Trimming pared 4 bases from V and 8 bases from J, leaving 15 bases between. This CDR3 contains 13 residues. CDR3 nucleotides: TGCGCCAGCAGCATGGGGAATTATAGCGAAGCTTTCTTT. Protein product: CASSMGNYSEAFF.

J is TRBJ1-3 and V is TRBV29-1, with 7 bases matching TRBD1. CDR1 is SQVTM, CDR2 ANQGSEA, per germline. The V segment lost 5 bases and the J segment 4 bases; nucleotides outside the gene matches: 20. The CDR3 is made up of 18 amino acids. CDR3: CSVTGTENPIPIGNTIYF. In nucleotides, the CDR3 is TGCAGCGTTACCGGGACAGAAAATCCCATACCGATAGGAAACACCATATATTTT.

The chain carries TRBV30 and TRBJ1-4; tentatively, D is TRBD1 (6 bases). Germline CDR1 and CDR2: GTSNPN and SVGIG (reference sequence). V was pared by 1 base and J by 7 bases, with 13 bases between. The CDR3 totals 14 residues. CDR3 sequence reads: CAWSAAGDIEKLFF. CDR3 sequence (DNA): TGTGCCTGGAGTGCGGCAGGGGACATTGAAAAACTGTTTTTT.

There are a few counts of this clone. This chain links TRBV5-1 with TRBJ1-5; TRBD1 aligns across 7 bases. The CDR3 consists of 15 residues. CDR1 SGHRS and CDR2 YFSETQ come from the germline V gene. Germline trimming cut 4 bases from V and 5 bases from J; bases unmatched to any gene: 9. The CDR3 here is CASSPDTGVDQPQHF. The CDR3 DNA follows: TGCGCCAGCAGCCCTGATACAGGGGTGGATCAGCCCCAGCATTTT.

V and J are TRBV6-5 and TRBJ1-2, with 8 bases matching TRBD1. V shed 4 bases and J 7 bases; nucleotides not matched to a gene: 5. The CDR3 sequence is 13 residues long. The germline gives CDR1 MNHEY, CDR2 SVGAGI. The CDR3 here is CASSFRTGRGYTF. CDR3 DNA sequence: TGTGCCAGCAGTTTCAGGACAGGGCGTGGCTACACCTTC.

CDR3 sequence reads: CASSLQAIYEQYF. CDR3 bases: TGTGCCAGCAGTTTACAGGCAATCTACGAGCAGTACTTC. This chain links TRBV28 with TRBJ2-7; no clear D. CDR1 is MDHEN, CDR2 SYDVKM, per germline. The CDR3 extends over 13 amino acids. Trimming cost V 2 bases and J 3 bases, with 8 bases left between them.

This chain links TRBV5-8 with TRBJ1-2; D gene ambiguous. The CDR3 loop spans 12 amino acids. Germline lookup yields CDR1 SGHTS and CDR2 YDEGEE. Between the trimmed V and J ends, which lost 0 bases and 4 bases, there was a span of 4 bases. CDR3 bases: TGTGCCAGCAGCTTGGAGAGCTATGGCTACACCTTC. This gives the protein CASSLESYGYTF. The full variable domain, its missing parts supplied by reference TRBV5-8 and TRBJ1-2, is EAGVTQSPTHLIKTRGQQATLRCSPISGHTSVYWYQQALGLGLQFLLWYDEGEERNRGNFPPRFSGRQFPNYSSELNVNALELEDSALYLCASSLESYGYTFGSGTRLTVV.

The chain has TRBV6-5 and TRBJ2-2; 7 nucleotides match TRBD1. V was clipped by 3 bases and J by 3 bases; unmatched bases: 1. The CDR3 runs to 14 residues. The V gene's germline CDR1 is MNHEY and CDR2 SVGAGI. The CDR3 loop reads CASSYRGHTGELFF. The CDR3 DNA follows: TGTGCCAGCAGTTATAGGGGGCACACCGGGGAGCTGTTTTTT.

This chain joins TRBV9 and TRBJ1-5, with D maybe TRBD1 (5 bases). The CDR3 covers 17 residues. The germline CDR1 and CDR2 sequences are SGDLS and YYNGEE. V lost 1 base and J lost 0, with 14 bases in between. This CDR3 reads CASSVPREIDSNQPQHF. The CDR3 coding sequence is TGTGCCAGCAGCGTACCCAGGGAAATCGATAGCAATCAGCCCCAGCATTTT.

This clone was detected only once. J is TRBJ2-7 and V is TRBV11-3; 9 bases match TRBD1. From germline, CDR1 is SGHNT and CDR2 YENEEA. V trimming: 1 base; J trimming: 5 bases; junction bases outside the gene matches: 6. The CDR3 is 15 residues long. The CDR3 loop reads CASSLGGQGIHEQYF. Here the CDR3 DNA reads TGTGCCAGCAGCTTAGGGGGACAGGGAATCCACGAGCAGTACTTC.

CDR3 nucleotide sequence: TGTGCCAGCAGCTTAGGAGGGAATGGCTACACCTTC. It is translated as CASSLGGNGYTF. This chain uses TRBV7-9 with TRBJ1-2; no reliable D call. The CDR3 sequence is 12 residues long. V was pared by 1 base and J by 6 bases, with 6 bases between. Per the germline V gene, CDR1 is SEHNR and CDR2 is FQNEAQ (reference sequence).

The chain combines TRBV5-4 with TRBJ1-2; TRBD1 aligns across 7 bases. The germline V gene has CDR1 SGHNT and CDR2 YYREEE (reference sequence). Unmatched junction bases numbered 0, after V lost 0 bases and J lost 4 bases. This CDR3 is built from 13 residues. The DNA of the CDR3 is TGTGCCAGCAGCTTGGCAGGGGGCTATGGCTACACCTTC. Amino acid sequence: CASSLAGGYGYTF.

This clone was observed a handful of times. The chain uses TRBV27 and TRBJ1-6, with D possibly TRBD1 on 5 matching bases. The V gene's germline CDR1 is MNHEY and CDR2 SMNVEV (reference sequence). This CDR3 region has 14 residues. The V and J ends lost 6 bases and 14 bases respectively, with 20 bases between them. The CDR3 loop is CASRLGGVGFTLHF. The CDR3 DNA follows: TGTGCCAGCAGACTGGGGGGGGTAGGTTTCACCCTCCACTTT.

The V gene is TRBV12-5, the J gene TRBJ2-1; 11 bases agree with TRBD2. The CDR3 runs 16 residues. The J segment lost 4 bases and the V segment lost 1 base, leaving 3 bases of the junction unmatched. From germline, CDR1 is LGHNT and CDR2 FRNRAP. The chain's CDR3 is CASGLERLAGYNEQFF. The CDR3 region has the DNA TGTGCTAGTGGTTTGGAAAGACTAGCGGGATACAATGAGCAGTTCTTC.

This chain uses TRBV5-4 with TRBJ2-2; D is unresolved. CDR1 is SGHNT and CDR2 is YYREEE in the germline V gene (reference sequence). The CDR3 is 15 amino acids. V lost 0 bases and J 3 bases, leaving 9 bases between the germline ends. The CDR3 nucleotides are TGTGCCAGCAGCTTGGCCGAGTCTTACACCGGGGAGCTGTTTTTT. It is translated as CASSLAESYTGELFF.